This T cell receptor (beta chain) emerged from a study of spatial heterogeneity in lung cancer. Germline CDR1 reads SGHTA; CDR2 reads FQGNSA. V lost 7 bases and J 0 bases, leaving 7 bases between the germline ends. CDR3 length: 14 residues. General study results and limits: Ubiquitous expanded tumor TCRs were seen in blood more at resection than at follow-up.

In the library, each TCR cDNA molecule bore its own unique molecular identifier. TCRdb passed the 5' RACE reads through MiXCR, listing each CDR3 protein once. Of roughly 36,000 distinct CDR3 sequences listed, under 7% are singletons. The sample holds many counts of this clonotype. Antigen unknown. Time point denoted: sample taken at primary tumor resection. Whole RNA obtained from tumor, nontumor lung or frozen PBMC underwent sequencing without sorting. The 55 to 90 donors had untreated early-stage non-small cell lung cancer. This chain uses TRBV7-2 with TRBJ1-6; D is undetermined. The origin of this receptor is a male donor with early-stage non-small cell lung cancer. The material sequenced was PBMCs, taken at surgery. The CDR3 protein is CASTLYSYNSPLHF. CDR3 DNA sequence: TGTGCCAGCACCCTTTACTCCTATAATTCACCCCTCCACTTT.